A selection of T cell receptor beta chains follows, all from one sample in a study of T cells in Graves' hyperthyroidism and ophthalmopathy. TCRdb analysed the multiplex PCR reads with MiXCR anew, one entry per CDR3 protein. The data show a few hundred thousand distinct CDR3 sequences, about 15% seen once. The sequencing input was blood. The receptors stem from a woman aged 30 to 39 with Graves' hyperthyroidism. The CDR3 runs from the conserved cysteine through the conserved F or W. A D gene is named only where the DNA matches it firmly. The size entry is marked missing in some rows and otherwise reads once, few, many or a size class.

J gene,V gene,D gene,clone size,CDR3 protein,CDR3 DNA
TRBJ1-5,TRBV30,-,-,CAWSLVLNYQPQHF,TGTGCCTGGAGTTTGGTACTGAATTATCAGCCCCAGCATTTT
TRBJ2-1,TRBV4-1,TRBD2,-,CASSPPILAGGSYNEQFF,TGCGCCAGCAGCCCTCCGATACTAGCGGGAGGATCTTACAATGAGCAGTTCTTC
TRBJ2-2,TRBV19,-,-,CASRILFSAKLKQTNTGELFF,TGTGCCAGTAGGATCCTGTTTAGCGCGAAACTAAAGCAAACGAACACCGGGGAGCTGTTTTTT
TRBJ1-6,TRBV9,-,-,CASSLRQSSYNSPLHF,TGTGCCAGCAGCTTGCGACAGAGCTCCTATAATTCACCCCTCCACTTT
TRBJ2-3,TRBV28,-,many,CASSTHGTQYF,TGTGCCAGCAGTACCCATGGTACGCAGTATTTT
TRBJ2-7,TRBV20-1,TRBD2,-,CSASLAGLSYEQYF,TGCAGTGCTAGTTTAGCGGGCCTCTCCTACGAGCAGTACTTC
TRBJ2-2,TRBV19,TRBD1,few,CASSIRTGTGTGELFF,TGTGCCAGTAGTATACGGACTGGGACAGGCACCGGGGAGCTGTTTTTT
TRBJ1-4,TRBV12-3/TRBV12-4,-,-,CASSLWSREGKLFF,TGTGCCAGCAGTCTATGGTCCAGAGAGGGAAAACTGTTTTTT
TRBJ2-1,TRBV20-1,TRBD2,-,CSARLGRANEQFF,TGCAGTGCTAGACTCGGGAGGGCCAATGAGCAGTTCTTC
TRBJ1-3,TRBV12-3/TRBV12-4,-,-,CASSFDSGRNTIYF,TGTGCCAGCAGTTTCGACAGCGGCAGAAACACCATATATTTT
TRBJ2-5,TRBV5-1,TRBD1,many,CASSLTGTGRVETQYF,TGCGCCAGCAGCTTGACTGGGACAGGGAGGGTCGAGACCCAGTACTTC
TRBJ2-3,TRBV24-1,-,few,CATSDPGVSPDTQYF,TGTGCCACCAGTGATCCGGGAGTCAGTCCAGATACGCAGTATTTT
TRBJ2-1,TRBV6-1,TRBD2,many,CASTGLAGGPFLDEQFF,TGTGCCAGCACCGGACTAGCGGGAGGGCCGTTCCTGGATGAGCAGTTCTTC
TRBJ1-2,TRBV6-5,TRBD1,few,CASSLMTGSNYGYTF,TGTGCCAGCAGCTTAATGACAGGGAGTAACTATGGCTACACCTTC
TRBJ2-1,TRBV5-1,-,few,CASSILNRGGPNEQFF,TGCGCCAGCAGCATCCTTAACAGGGGAGGGCCCAATGAGCAGTTCTTC
TRBJ1-4,TRBV27,TRBD1,many,CASSLWGRGDEKLFF,TGTGCCAGCAGTTTATGGGGCAGGGGGGATGAAAAACTGTTTTTT
TRBJ2-3,TRBV12-3/TRBV12-4,TRBD1,-,CASSLWDRGTDTQYF,TGTGCCAGCAGTTTATGGGACAGGGGCACAGATACGCAGTATTTT
TRBJ2-7,TRBV28,TRBD2,-,CASSLTHRGVGTSGSSAYEQYF,TGTGCCAGCAGCTTAACCCACAGGGGGGTCGGGACTAGCGGGAGTAGTGCGTACGAGCAGTACTTC